This T cell receptor beta chain originates from a study of T cell repertoires in cytomegalovirus infection. The table lists this clonotype with a few counts. From the reads, TCRdb called clonotypes with MiXCR, one entry per CDR3 protein. The sample consists of around 130,000 distinct CDR3 sequences, 7% to 9.5% of them appearing once. This CDR3 spans 13 amino acids. The V and J ends lost 0 bases and 3 bases respectively, with 8 bases between them. CDR1 and CDR2 from the germline V gene are DFQATT and SNEGSKA (reference sequence). The sequencing input was PBMCs. This clonotype originated in a human donor in good health (CMV status not recorded). Some clones in this sample may be carry-over from other donors' samples. The genes are TRBV20-1 and TRBJ1-1; no definite D call. The CDR3, as DNA: TGCAGTGCTAGAGAGGGCGGGGACACTGAAGCTTTCTTT. Protein product: CSAREGGDTEAFF.